The clone carrying this T cell receptor beta chain was detected only a few times. Its antigen remains unidentified. A universal primer site and UMIs were added as TCR cDNA was made by 5'RACE template switching. Via MiXCR, TCRdb re-called the 5' RACE reads, giving one row per CDR3 protein. The repertoire has 450,000 to 600,000 distinct CDR3 sequences, approximately 13% of them found once; the top ten carry about an eighth. CDR1 LNHDA and CDR2 SQIVND come from the germline V gene (reference sequence). This CDR3 has 11 amino acids. Trimming shortened V by 6 bases and J by 13 bases, and 16 bases separated the two germline ends. The data are from a study of T cells after yellow fever vaccination. General observations from the study: In post-booster samples, most primary-vaccination clones reappeared (96% CD4, about 90% CD8). Contamination by abundant bulk-population clonotypes could be present in FACS-sorted repertoires.

The source is a man aged 25-40 years who received the YFV17D yellow fever vaccine. The source material was PBMCs, sampled on the day of the yellow fever booster vaccination. This sequence joins TRBV19 and TRBJ2-7, with D possibly matching TRBD1 (6 bases). The CDR3 loop is CASRQGKSLYF. CDR3 sequence (DNA): TGTGCCAGTAGACAGGGAAAGTCACTCTACTTC.